Listed below are T cell receptor beta chains from one sample, sequenced in a study of response to subunit inactivated influenza vaccine. MiXCR, applied by TCRdb to the RT-PCR reads, yields one record per CDR3 protein. The table shows about 610,000 distinct CDR3 sequences, with around 13% occurring only once. Sequencing used PBMCs from blood, obtained roughly 12 days after vaccination. The receptors come from a man aged 45-65 years who received an inactivated influenza vaccine. The CDR3 runs from the conserved cysteine through the conserved F or W. Each record gives: J gene, clone size, D gene, V gene, CDR3 DNA, CDR3 protein. The D gene is left open where the match is weak. Size is stated for part of the rows, as once, few or many counts, or as a class when the clone is expanded.

TRBJ2-3 NA NA TRBV30 TGTGCCTGCACCCCTTCGGGCTTCCCCAGCACAGATACGCAGTATTTT CACTPSGFPSTDTQYF
TRBJ1-1 NA NA TRBV4-3 TGCGCCAGCAGCCAAGATAACTCAGGGGTTGAAGCTTTCTTT CASSQDNSGVEAFF
TRBJ2-7 NA NA TRBV29-1 TGCAGCGTTGTGTTCGAATTCTCCACACGGGGCTACGAGCAGTACTTC CSVVFEFSTRGYEQYF
TRBJ2-3 many TRBD2 TRBV28 TGTGCCAGCAGCCCAGGTCTCGGTCTAGCGGGGCAAAATACAGATACGCAGTATTTT CASSPGLGLAGQNTDTQYF
TRBJ2-1 few TRBD2 TRBV11-2 TGTGCCAGCAACGGGGCGCTTGGGCTAACTAGCGGGGGAGACTACAATGAGCAGTTCTTC CASNGALGLTSGGDYNEQFF
TRBJ1-4 NA NA TRBV12-3/TRBV12-4 TGTGCCAGCAGCCCCGTGGGCGACGCAACTAATGAAAAACTGTTTTTT CASSPVGDATNEKLFF
TRBJ2-1 NA TRBD1 TRBV5-1 TGCGCCAGCAGCGCCGGACAGGGTAGGGGTGAGCAGTTCTTC CASSAGQGRGEQFF
TRBJ1-2 few NA TRBV6-1 TGTGCCAGCAGTCGCCCAGAAACCTGGAACTATGGCTACACCTTC CASSRPETWNYGYTF
TRBJ2-1 few TRBD2 TRBV4-3 TGCGCCAGCAGCCAAGAAAGCCGACTAGCGGGGAGCTCCTACAATGAGCAGTTCTTC CASSQESRLAGSSYNEQFF
TRBJ2-5 NA NA TRBV5-1 TGCGCCAGCAGCTTTAGGACACAAGAGACCCAGTACTTC CASSFRTQETQYF
TRBJ2-1 NA TRBD2 TRBV20-1 TGCAGTGCTACAACTAGCGGGAGCATCAATGAGCAGTTCTTC CSATTSGSINEQFF
TRBJ2-7 once TRBD2 TRBV20-1 TGCAGTGCTAGGGGACTAGCGGGCCCCGAGCAGTACTTC CSARGLAGPEQYF
TRBJ1-5 few NA TRBV7-8 TGTGCCAGCAGCTTAGTCAGACAACCGAGCAATCAGCCCCAGCATTTT CASSLVRQPSNQPQHF
TRBJ2-3 few TRBD2 TRBV6-5 TGTGCCAGCAGTTACGGGGGGGGACCCACAGATACGCAGTATTTT CASSYGGGPTDTQYF
TRBJ1-5 NA NA TRBV20-1 TGCAGTGCCACCGGGGGGGGCGGGAGCAATCAGCCCCAGCATTTT CSATGGGGSNQPQHF
TRBJ2-2 few NA TRBV12-3/TRBV12-4 TGTGCCAGCAGCTCGGGACGAGTCACCGGGGAGCTGTTTTTT CASSSGRVTGELFF
TRBJ2-7 few NA TRBV20-1 TGCAGTGCTAGTATGACCGGGACTCCCTACTACGAGCAGTACTTC CSASMTGTPYYEQYF
TRBJ2-2 few NA TRBV11-2 TGTGCCAGCAGCCCCAAGCGAGTAGGCGGGGAGCTGTTTTTT CASSPKRVGGELFF
TRBJ1-5 NA TRBD1 TRBV12-3/TRBV12-4 TGTGCCAGCAGTCTAACGACAGGGGCAAGAGAGCCCCAGCATTTT CASSLTTGAREPQHF
TRBJ2-7 NA NA TRBV6-1 TGTGCCAGCAGTGCCACCGGGACACTAGTTGCCTACGAGCAGTACTTC CASSATGTLVAYEQYF
TRBJ2-7 NA TRBD2 TRBV7-2 TGTGCCAGCAGCCCCATGACTAGCGGGACCCCCTACGAGCAGTACTTC CASSPMTSGTPYEQYF
TRBJ2-1 NA TRBD2 TRBV7-1 TGTGCCAGCAGCTCGACTGACCTACTACCCGGACTAGCGGGGGACCACTACAATGAGCAGTTCTTC CASSSTDLLPGLAGDHYNEQFF
TRBJ2-2 many NA TRBV29-1 TGCAGCGCCTCGCGGGGGCCCGGGGAGCTGTTTTTT CSASRGPGELFF
TRBJ2-5 few TRBD2 TRBV20-1 TGCAGTGCTAGAGATGGGCGGGAGCCGCAAGAGACCCAGTACTTC CSARDGREPQETQYF
TRBJ2-5 few NA TRBV29-1 TGCAGCGTCAAGGGGCAAGAGACCCAGTACTTC CSVKGQETQYF
TRBJ2-7 many NA TRBV28 TGTGCCAGCAGTTTACCCGGGTACGAGCAGTACTTC CASSLPGYEQYF
TRBJ1-5 many NA TRBV12-3/TRBV12-4 TGTGCCAGCAGTTTCGGGCGTAATCAGCCCCAGCATTTT CASSFGRNQPQHF
TRBJ2-7 few NA TRBV5-1 TGCGCCAGCAGCTTGGCCAAGGCGGCCAGCTCCTACGAGCAGTACTTC CASSLAKAASSYEQYF
TRBJ1-2 NA NA TRBV5-1 TGCGCCAGCAGCCCCACCCCCGGACCTAACTATGGCTACACCTTC CASSPTPGPNYGYTF
TRBJ1-2 many NA TRBV10-3 TGTGCCATCAGCCAGGACAGTACCGACTATGGCTACACCTTC CAISQDSTDYGYTF
TRBJ1-2 few NA TRBV10-3 TGTGCCTCAAAGGACTTAGCTAACTATGGCTACACCTTC CASKDLANYGYTF
TRBJ1-2 few TRBD1 TRBV7-9 TGTGCCAGCAGCATAGGACAGGGGGGCTACACCTTC CASSIGQGGYTF
TRBJ2-3 NA TRBD1 TRBV20-1 TGCAGGGCAAACAAGGGACAGGCTAGCACAGATACGCAGTATTTT CRANKGQASTDTQYF
TRBJ1-4 few NA TRBV6-5 TGTGCCAGCAGTCACGGACGAGCAACTAATGAAAAACTGTTTTTT CASSHGRATNEKLFF
TRBJ2-5 many NA TRBV6-5 TGTGCCAGCAGTTTGACAGTCCAAGAGACCCAGTACTTC CASSLTVQETQYF
TRBJ2-7 many NA TRBV10-3 TGTGCCATCAGTGAGCCAACCCGGGACACTTCATCCTACGAGCAGTACTTC CAISEPTRDTSSYEQYF
TRBJ2-3 few TRBD1 TRBV5-1 TGCGCCAGCAGCACGTTCGGGACAGGGACAGATACGCAGTATTTT CASSTFGTGTDTQYF
TRBJ1-2 NA NA TRBV6-6 TGTGCCAGCAGTCCTCAGAGGGGGGATGGCTACACCTTC CASSPQRGDGYTF
TRBJ2-3 few NA TRBV7-2 TGTGCCAGCAACCCAGGGGGGGCAGATACGCAGTATTTT CASNPGGADTQYF
TRBJ2-1 many NA TRBV27 TGTGCCAGCAGTTTAGGGGCAGACAATGAGCAGTTCTTC CASSLGADNEQFF
TRBJ2-1 few NA TRBV14 TGTGCCAGCAGCCTATTGGGACATCCTCAGGAAAATGAGCAGTTCTTC CASSLLGHPQENEQFF
TRBJ1-3 few NA TRBV5-5 TGTGCCAGCTGGGACACCGATGGAAACACCATATATTTT CASWDTDGNTIYF
TRBJ1-1 few TRBD1 TRBV12-3/TRBV12-4 TGTGCCAGCAGCTGGGACAGGGGGTTAGGGGGAACTGAAGCTTTCTTT CASSWDRGLGGTEAFF
TRBJ2-7 NA TRBD2 TRBV3-1 TGTGCCAGCAGCCCCGTTGTGGGACTAGCATGGGGCGAGCAGTACTTC CASSPVVGLAWGEQYF
TRBJ2-3 NA NA TRBV19 TGTGCCAGCGAGGACCCTACGGAGACGCAGTATTTT CASEDPTETQYF
TRBJ2-7 NA NA TRBV9 TGTGCCAGCAGCGCCTCAGGGCGGAACTACGAGCAGTACTTC CASSASGRNYEQYF
TRBJ1-2 few NA TRBV12-3/TRBV12-4 TGTGCCAGCAGTTTGGGACGTCTCGAGGAGTTCAACACCTTC CASSLGRLEEFNTF
TRBJ2-5 NA NA TRBV18 TGTGCCAGCTCACCACCCCCGCCAGGGGTAGAGACCCAGTACTTC CASSPPPPGVETQYF
TRBJ2-1 few NA TRBV9 TGTGCCAGCAGCGTAGGAGGTTACGGATTCCGTGAGCAGTTCTTC CASSVGGYGFREQFF
TRBJ2-1 NA TRBD2 TRBV6-1 TGTGCCAGCAGCATGGGGCGGAGCGGGGGAGAGGATGAGCAGTTCTTC CASSMGRSGGEDEQFF
TRBJ2-7 few NA TRBV5-1 TGCGCCAGCAGCTTCTGGACCCTAAGATCCCCATCCTACGAGCAGTACTTC CASSFWTLRSPSYEQYF
TRBJ2-2 NA NA TRBV25-1 TGTGCCAGCTACCCGGATGTGCGGACCCAATATTCGAACACCGGGGAGCTGTTTTTT CASYPDVRTQYSNTGELFF
TRBJ1-2 NA NA TRBV12-3/TRBV12-4 TGTGCCAGCAGTTCCTGGGGGGCTCCTGGCTACACCTTC CASSSWGAPGYTF
TRBJ2-3 NA NA TRBV5-1 TGCGCCAGCAGCTTTTACGATAACACAGATACGCAGTATTTT CASSFYDNTDTQYF
TRBJ2-5 NA NA TRBV9 TGTGCCAGCAGCGTAGCGGGAGTGAAAGAGACCCAGTACTTC CASSVAGVKETQYF
TRBJ2-5 many NA TRBV6-1 TGTGCCAGCAGTAATCTACTAGGAAAAGAGACCCAGTACTTC CASSNLLGKETQYF
TRBJ1-1 few NA TRBV4-2 TGTGCCAGCAGCCAAGGGTTGGGCATTAACACTGAAGCTTTCTTT CASSQGLGINTEAFF
TRBJ2-7 NA TRBD1 TRBV20-1 TGCAGTGCTGGGGGACCACAGGGGGCTCGGTACTTC CSAGGPQGARYF